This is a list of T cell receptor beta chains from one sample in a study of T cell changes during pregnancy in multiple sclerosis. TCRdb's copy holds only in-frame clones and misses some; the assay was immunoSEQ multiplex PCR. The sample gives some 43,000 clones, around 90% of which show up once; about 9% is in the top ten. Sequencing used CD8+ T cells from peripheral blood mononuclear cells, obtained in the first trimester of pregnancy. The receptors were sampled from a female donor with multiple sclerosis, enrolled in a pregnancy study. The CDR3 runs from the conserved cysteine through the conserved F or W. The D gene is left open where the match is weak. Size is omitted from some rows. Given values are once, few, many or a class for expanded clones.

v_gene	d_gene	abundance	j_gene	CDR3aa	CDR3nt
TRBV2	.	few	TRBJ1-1	CASSYTGILTNTEAFF	TGTGCCAGCAGTTATACAGGGATCCTAACGAACACTGAAGCTTTCTTT
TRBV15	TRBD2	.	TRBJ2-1	CATSRDRAGDFNEQFF	TGTGCCACCAGCAGAGATAGAGCGGGAGACTTCAATGAGCAGTTCTTC
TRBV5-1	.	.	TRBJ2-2	CASSSQVNTGELFF	TGCGCCAGCAGCTCGCAGGTGAACACCGGGGAGCTGTTTTTT
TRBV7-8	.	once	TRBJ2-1	CASSLLTGHSSYNEQFF	TGTGCCAGCAGCTTATTGACGGGACACAGCTCCTACAATGAGCAGTTCTTC
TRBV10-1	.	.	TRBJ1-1	CASSESLPVINTEAFF	TGCGCCAGCAGTGAGTCACTCCCTGTAATAAACACTGAAGCTTTCTTT
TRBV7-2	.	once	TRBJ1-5	CASSLVAAARNQPQHF	TGTGCCAGCAGCTTAGTGGCGGCGGCCCGCAATCAGCCCCAGCATTTT
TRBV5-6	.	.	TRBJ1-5	CASSLGDNQPQHF	TGTGCCAGCAGCCTGGGAGACAATCAGCCCCAGCATTTT
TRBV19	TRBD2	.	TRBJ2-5	CASSISSAGGPGGSETQYF	TGTGCCAGTAGTATTAGTTCTGCGGGGGGGCCCGGTGGGTCAGAGACCCAGTACTTC
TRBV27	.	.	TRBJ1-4	CASSPGYPTANEKLFF	TGTGCCAGCAGTCCTGGCTACCCGACAGCTAATGAAAAACTGTTTTTT
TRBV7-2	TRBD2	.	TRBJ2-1	CASSGSGGGINEQFF	TGTGCCAGCAGCGGTAGCGGGGGGGGGATCAATGAGCAGTTCTTC
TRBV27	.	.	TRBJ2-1	CASSLVGHPPYNEQFF	TGTGCCAGCAGTTTAGTGGGACACCCCCCTTACAATGAGCAGTTCTTC
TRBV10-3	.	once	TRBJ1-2	CAISESISGNYGYTF	TGTGCCATCAGTGAGTCGATCTCGGGTAACTATGGCTACACCTTC
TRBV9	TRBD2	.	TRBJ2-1	CASSFKLGVAGAYNEQFF	TGTGCCAGCAGCTTCAAGCTAGGGGTAGCGGGAGCCTACAATGAGCAGTTCTTC
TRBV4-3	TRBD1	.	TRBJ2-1	CASSPGQVIDNEQFF	TGCGCCAGCAGCCCTGGACAGGTAATCGACAATGAGCAGTTCTTC
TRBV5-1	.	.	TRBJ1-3	CASSLFGEHSGNTIYF	TGCGCCAGCAGCTTGTTTGGTGAGCACTCTGGAAACACCATATATTTT
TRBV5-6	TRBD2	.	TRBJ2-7	CASSLTYGGTNYEQYF	TGTGCCAGCAGCTTGACCTATGGCGGGACTAACTACGAGCAGTACTTC
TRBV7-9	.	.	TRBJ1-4	CASSFPGSNEKLFF	TGTGCCAGCAGCTTCCCAGGTTCGAATGAAAAACTGTTTTTT
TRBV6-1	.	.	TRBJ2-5	CASSEDTSRAETQYF	TGTGCCAGCAGTGAAGACACTAGTCGGGCGGAGACCCAGTACTTC
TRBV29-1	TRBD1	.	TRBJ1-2	CSVVLAGTGNGYTF	TGCAGCGTCGTACTCGCCGGGACAGGGAACGGCTACACCTTC
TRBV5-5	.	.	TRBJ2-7	CASSLKGVLNEQYF	TGTGCCAGCAGCTTGAAAGGGGTGCTCAACGAGCAGTACTTC
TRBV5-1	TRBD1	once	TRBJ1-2	CASSSGKGQGVAGTF	TGCGCCAGCAGCTCGGGAAAGGGACAGGGGGTCGCAGGGACCTTC
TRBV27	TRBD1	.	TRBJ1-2	CASSPGTGGIVNYGYTF	TGTGCCAGCAGTCCGGGGACAGGGGGCATAGTTAACTATGGCTACACCTTC
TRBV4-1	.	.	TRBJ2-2	CASSQDPLPGELFF	TGCGCCAGCAGCCAAGATCCTCTCCCCGGGGAGCTGTTTTTT
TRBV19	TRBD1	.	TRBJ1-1	CASRTGGAGITEAFF	TGTGCCAGTAGAACAGGGGGCGCGGGAATAACTGAAGCTTTCTTT
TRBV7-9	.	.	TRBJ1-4	CASSPKQGRGEKLFF	TGTGCCAGCAGCCCGAAACAGGGAAGAGGGGAAAAACTGTTTTTT
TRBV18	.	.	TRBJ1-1	CASSLRTENTEAFF	TGTGCCAGCTCACTTAGGACTGAGAACACTGAAGCTTTCTTT
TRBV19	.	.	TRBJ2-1	CASRGLSPHEQFF	TGTGCCAGTCGAGGCCTGTCGCCCCATGAGCAGTTCTTC
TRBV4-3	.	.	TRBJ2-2	CASREGGELFF	TGCGCCAGCAGGGAGGGCGGGGAGCTGTTTTTT
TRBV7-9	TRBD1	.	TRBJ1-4	CASSPGQANEKLFF	TGTGCCAGCAGCCCCGGACAGGCTAATGAAAAACTGTTTTTT
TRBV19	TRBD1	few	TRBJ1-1	CASSSTGYTEAFF	TGTGCCAGTAGTTCGACAGGGTACACTGAAGCTTTCTTT
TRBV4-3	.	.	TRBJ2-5	CASSQDGRDTGSYPQYF	TGCGCCAGCAGCCAAGATGGCCGGGACACGGGAAGTTATCCCCAGTACTTC
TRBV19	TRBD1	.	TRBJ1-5	CASSIPWDSSYSNQPQHF	TGTGCCAGTAGTATTCCCTGGGACAGCTCCTATAGCAATCAGCCCCAGCATTTT
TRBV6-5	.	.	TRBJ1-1	CASTPGLWNTEAFF	TGTGCCAGCACCCCCGGACTATGGAACACTGAAGCTTTCTTT
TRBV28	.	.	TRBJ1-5	CASSTLPGSNQPQHF	TGTGCCAGCAGTACCCTACCGGGGAGCAATCAGCCCCAGCATTTT
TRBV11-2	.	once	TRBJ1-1	CASSLGGANTEAFF	TGTGCCAGCAGCTTGGGGGGAGCGAACACTGAAGCTTTCTTT
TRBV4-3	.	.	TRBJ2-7	CASSPMGGGGSYEQYF	TGCGCCAGCAGCCCTATGGGAGGGGGTGGCTCCTACGAGCAGTACTTC
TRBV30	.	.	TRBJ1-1	CAWRGGVTSRGTEAFF	TGTGCCTGGAGAGGCGGCGTTACATCCCGGGGCACTGAAGCTTTCTTT
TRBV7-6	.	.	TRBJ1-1	CASSWTGLEGEAFF	TGTGCCAGCAGCTGGACGGGACTGGAGGGGGAAGCTTTCTTT
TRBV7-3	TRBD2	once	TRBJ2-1	CASSLSSGGALNEQFF	TGTGCCAGCAGCTTAAGTAGCGGGGGGGCTCTGAATGAGCAGTTCTTC
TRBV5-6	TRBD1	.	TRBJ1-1	CASIGSGTGRNRLTTEAFF	TGTGCCAGCATCGGCTCCGGGACAGGGAGAAACCGCCTAACTACTGAAGCTTTCTTT
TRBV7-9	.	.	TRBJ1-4	CASSMTEREKLFF	TGTGCCAGCAGCATGACAGAAAGAGAAAAACTGTTTTTT
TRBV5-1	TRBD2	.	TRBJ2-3	CASSLVAGGVDTQYF	TGCGCCAGCAGCTTGGTGGCGGGGGGTGTAGATACGCAGTATTTT
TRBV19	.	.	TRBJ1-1	CASSPGEGLNTEAFF	TGTGCCAGTAGCCCAGGGGAGGGGTTGAACACTGAAGCTTTCTTT
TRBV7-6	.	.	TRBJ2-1	CASSLTGVYNEQFF	TGTGCCAGCAGCTTAACGGGAGTGTACAATGAGCAGTTCTTC
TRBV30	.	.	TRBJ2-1	CAWSGLSGEQFF	TGTGCCTGGAGTGGACTATCCGGTGAGCAGTTCTTC
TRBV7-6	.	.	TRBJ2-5	CASSSTQETQYF	TGTGCCAGCAGCTCTACTCAAGAGACCCAGTACTTC
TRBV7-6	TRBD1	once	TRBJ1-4	CASSLATWDRGFATNEKLFF	TGTGCCAGCAGCTTAGCTACATGGGACAGGGGGTTTGCAACTAATGAAAAACTGTTTTTT
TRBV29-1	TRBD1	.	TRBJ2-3	CSVDWTGTDTQYF	TGCAGCGTTGACTGGACAGGGACAGATACGCAGTATTTT
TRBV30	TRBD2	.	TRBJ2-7	CAWSVGPSGVIEQYF	TGTGCCTGGAGTGTAGGACCTAGCGGCGTTATCGAGCAGTACTTC
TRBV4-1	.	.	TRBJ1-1	CASSQTHRTVNTEAFF	TGCGCCAGCAGCCAAACCCACCGGACAGTGAACACTGAAGCTTTCTTT
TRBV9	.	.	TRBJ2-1	CASSVEGGGPYNEQFF	TGTGCCAGCAGCGTAGAGGGGGGGGGCCCCTACAATGAGCAGTTCTTC
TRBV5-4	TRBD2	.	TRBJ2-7	CASSPGLDAYEQYF	TGTGCCAGCAGCCCCGGACTAGATGCTTACGAGCAGTACTTC
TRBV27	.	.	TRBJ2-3	CAAWATHSTDTQYF	TGTGCCGCATGGGCAACCCATAGCACAGATACGCAGTATTTT
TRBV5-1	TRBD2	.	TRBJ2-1	CASSPLSGSSYNEQFF	TGCGCCAGCAGCCCTCTTAGCGGGAGCTCCTACAATGAGCAGTTCTTC
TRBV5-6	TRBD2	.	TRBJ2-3	CASSGLGTSGESTDTQYF	TGTGCCAGCAGCGGGCTGGGGACTAGCGGGGAGAGCACAGATACGCAGTATTTT